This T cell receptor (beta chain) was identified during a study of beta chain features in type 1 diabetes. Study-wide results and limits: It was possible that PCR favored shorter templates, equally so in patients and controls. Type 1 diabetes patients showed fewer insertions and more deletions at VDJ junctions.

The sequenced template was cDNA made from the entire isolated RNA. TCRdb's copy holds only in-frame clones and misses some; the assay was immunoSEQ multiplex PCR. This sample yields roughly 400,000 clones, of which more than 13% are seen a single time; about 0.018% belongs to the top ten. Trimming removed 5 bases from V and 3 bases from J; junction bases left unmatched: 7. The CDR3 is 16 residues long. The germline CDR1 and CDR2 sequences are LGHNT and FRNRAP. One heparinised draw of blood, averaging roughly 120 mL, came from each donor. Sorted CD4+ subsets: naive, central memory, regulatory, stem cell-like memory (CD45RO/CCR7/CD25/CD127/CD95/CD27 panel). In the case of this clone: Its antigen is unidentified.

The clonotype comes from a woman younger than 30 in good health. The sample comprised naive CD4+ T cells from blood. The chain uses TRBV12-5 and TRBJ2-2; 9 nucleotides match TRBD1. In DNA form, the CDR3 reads TGTGCTAGTGGTACGTCCGGGACAGGGTACACCGGGGAGCTGTTTTTT. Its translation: CASGTSGTGYTGELFF.